This T cell receptor beta chain came from a study of OX40 agonist ivuxolimab in advanced cancers. Whole-study context: The group had a mean age of 60 years, ranged from about 23 to 85, and was 80% to 85% male.

The trim removed 5 bases at V and 0 bases at J, leaving 7 bases unmatched. Germline CDR1 MNHEY, CDR2 SMNVEV (reference sequence). The CDR3 covers 16 residues. Assay: immunoSEQ multiplex PCR; the TCRdb copy retains only in-frame clones and omits some. The data hold 55,000 to 75,000 clones, with approximately 85% observed a single time. Blood specimens came from baseline, cycle 4 day 1, and cycle 7 day 1. General study results and limits: Compared with others, partial responders at 0.1-3.0 mg/kg displayed clonal expansion among the lowest. Some patients without response likewise showed low normalized clonal expansion.

Comments on this clone: The antigen remains unidentified.

The sample was CD4+ or CD8+ T cells sorted from blood, taken in a trial of the OX40 agonist ivuxolimab. V usage is TRBV27 and J usage is TRBJ1-3, with 7 nucleotides matching TRBD1. This TCR came from an adult with an advanced solid tumor such as melanoma, head and neck, liver or kidney cancer. CDR3 in DNA: TGTGCCAGCAGTGCCTTGGGACAGATCTCTGGAAACACCATATATTTT. Translation gives CASSALGQISGNTIYF.